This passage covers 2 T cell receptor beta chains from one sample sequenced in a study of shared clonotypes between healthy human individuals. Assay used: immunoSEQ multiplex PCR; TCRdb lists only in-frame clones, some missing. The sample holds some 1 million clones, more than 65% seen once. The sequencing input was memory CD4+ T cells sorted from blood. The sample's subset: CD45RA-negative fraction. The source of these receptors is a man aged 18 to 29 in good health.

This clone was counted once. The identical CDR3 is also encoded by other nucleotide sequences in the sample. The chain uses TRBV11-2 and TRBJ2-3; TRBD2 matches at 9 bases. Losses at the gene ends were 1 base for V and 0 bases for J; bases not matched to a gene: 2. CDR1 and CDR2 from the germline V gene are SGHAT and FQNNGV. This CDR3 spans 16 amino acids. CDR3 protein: CASSLGLAGSTDTQYF. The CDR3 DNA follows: TGTGCCAGCAGCTTAGGCCTAGCGGGGAGCACAGATACGCAGTATTTT.

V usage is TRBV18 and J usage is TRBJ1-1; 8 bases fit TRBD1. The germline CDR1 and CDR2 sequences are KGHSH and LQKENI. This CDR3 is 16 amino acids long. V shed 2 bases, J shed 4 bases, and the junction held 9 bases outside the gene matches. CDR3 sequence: CASSPIAPGGLTEAFF. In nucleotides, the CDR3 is TGTGCCAGCTCACCAATAGCCCCAGGGGGCCTCACTGAAGCTTTCTTT. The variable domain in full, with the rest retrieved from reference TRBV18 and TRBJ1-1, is NAGVMQNPRHLVRRRGQEARLRCSPMKGHSHVYWYRQLPEEGLKFMVYLQKENIIDESGMPKERFSAEFPKEGPSILRIQQVVRGDSAAYFCASSPIAPGGLTEAFFGQGTRLTVV.